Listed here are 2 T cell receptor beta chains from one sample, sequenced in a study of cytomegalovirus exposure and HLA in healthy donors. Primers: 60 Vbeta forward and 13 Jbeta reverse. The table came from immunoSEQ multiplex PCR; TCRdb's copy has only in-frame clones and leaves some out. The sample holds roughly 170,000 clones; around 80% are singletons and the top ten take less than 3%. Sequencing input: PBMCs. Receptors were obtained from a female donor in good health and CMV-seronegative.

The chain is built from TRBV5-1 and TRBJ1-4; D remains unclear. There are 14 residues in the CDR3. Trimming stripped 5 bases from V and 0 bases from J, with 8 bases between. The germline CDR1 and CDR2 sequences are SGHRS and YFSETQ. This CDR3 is CASRLQATNEKLFF. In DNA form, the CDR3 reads TGCGCCAGCAGGTTACAAGCAACTAATGAAAAACTGTTTTTT.

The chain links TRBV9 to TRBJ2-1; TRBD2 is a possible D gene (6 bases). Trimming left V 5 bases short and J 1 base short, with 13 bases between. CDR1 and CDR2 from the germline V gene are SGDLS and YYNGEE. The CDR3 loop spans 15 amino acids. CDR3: CASSVSGISYNEQFF. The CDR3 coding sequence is TGTGCCAGCAGTGTTAGCGGTATATCCTACAATGAGCAGTTCTTC.